This T cell receptor beta chain is from a study of identical twins. This clonotype was seen more than once but under ten times. MiXCR, applied by TCRdb to the 5' RACE reads, yields one record per CDR3 protein. The repertoire holds 650,000 to 750,000 distinct CDR3 sequences, with around 21% as singletons. CDR1 is DFQATT and CDR2 is SNEGSKA in the germline V gene (reference sequence). The junction had 4 bases not matched to a gene; V was cut back by 1 base and J by 5 bases. This CDR3 is 14 amino acids long. This same sample was also taken into another study, of T cells expressing NK-cell markers. This second report adds: Investigators obtained TCR beta repertoires from sorted CD3+CD56+NKG2C+, CD3+CD56+NKG2C- and CD3+CD56-NKG2C+ T cells.

This sequence was found in a young woman in good health. Input material: PBMCs. The chain is built from TRBV20-1 and TRBJ2-5; TRBD2 aligns across 10 bases. CDR3 in amino acids: CSARGDSGRETQYF. CDR3 sequence (DNA): TGCAGTGCTAGAGGCGATAGCGGGAGGGAGACCCAGTACTTC.